A single count supports the clone carrying this T cell receptor (beta chain). Its antigen remains unknown. This entry belongs to a study of T cell responses to AZD1222 COVID-19 vaccine. Measured with immunoSEQ multiplex PCR; TCRdb has only the in-frame clones, and not every one. The sample consists of around 67,000 clones, roughly 85% of them appearing once. Whole-study findings and limits: CD4 TCRs covered the whole spike, strongest at regions 160-218 and 743-854. Baseline seropositives among AZD1222 recipients totaled only five to seven.

Pooled together were second doses at about 4 or about 12 weeks. Per the germline V gene, CDR1 is MNHEY and CDR2 is SVGAGI. V dropped 0 bases and J dropped 2 bases, with 8 bases sitting between them. The CDR3 is 15 residues long. Sequencing was performed on peripheral blood, taken 28 days after the second AZD1222 dose. This sequence was found in an adult who received the AZD1222 COVID-19 vaccine. This sequence joins TRBV6-5 and TRBJ1-5; D is ambiguous. The CDR3 nucleotides are TGTGCCAGCAGTTACTCAATGTATGGCAATCAGCCCCAGCATTTT. It is translated as CASSYSMYGNQPQHF.